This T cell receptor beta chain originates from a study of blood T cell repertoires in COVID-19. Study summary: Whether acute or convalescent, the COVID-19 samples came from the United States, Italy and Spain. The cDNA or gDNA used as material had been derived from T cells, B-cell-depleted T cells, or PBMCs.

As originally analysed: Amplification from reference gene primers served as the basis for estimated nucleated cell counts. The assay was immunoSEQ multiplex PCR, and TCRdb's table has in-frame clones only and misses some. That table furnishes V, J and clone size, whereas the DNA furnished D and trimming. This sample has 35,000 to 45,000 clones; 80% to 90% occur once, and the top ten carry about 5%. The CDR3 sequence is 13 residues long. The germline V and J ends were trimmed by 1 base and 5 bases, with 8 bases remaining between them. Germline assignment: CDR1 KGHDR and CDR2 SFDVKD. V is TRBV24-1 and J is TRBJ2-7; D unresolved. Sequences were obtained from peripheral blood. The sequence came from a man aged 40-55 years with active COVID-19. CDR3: CATSDLSRHEQYF. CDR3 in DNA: TGTGCCACCAGTGATTTAAGCCGCCACGAGCAGTACTTC.